The 30 T cell receptor beta chains presented below share a single source sample, sequenced in a study of OX40 agonist ivuxolimab in advanced cancers. Sequenced by immunoSEQ multiplex PCR; TCRdb stores in-frame clones only, minus some. The sample has roughly 6,100 clones, roughly 80% seen once. The sample in question was CD4+ or CD8+ T cells sorted from blood, obtained in a trial of the OX40 agonist ivuxolimab. These receptors all come from an adult with an advanced solid tumor such as melanoma, head and neck, liver or kidney cancer.

V usage is TRBV19 and J usage is TRBJ2-7; a weak D match, TRBD1 (6 bases). Trimming pared 1 base from V and 2 bases from J, leaving 9 bases between. The CDR3 sequence is 14 residues long. The germline V gene encodes CDR1 LNHDA and CDR2 SQIVND (reference sequence). DNA of the CDR3: TGTGCCAGTAGTATAGGGACAGCCGCCTACGAGCAGTACTTC. It codes for CASSIGTAAYEQYF.

The V call is TRBV7-9, the J call TRBJ1-2; D may be TRBD1 (5 bases). V lost 1 base to trimming and J lost 6 bases, with 21 bases between them. This CDR3 is built from 17 residues. Germline-derived CDR1 and CDR2 are SEHNR and FQNEAQ (reference sequence). CDR3 in amino acids: CASSLVASSQGTDGYTF. CDR3 bases: TGTGCCAGCAGCTTAGTCGCTTCATCCCAGGGTACAGATGGCTACACCTTC.

This chain uses TRBV6-1 with TRBJ2-7; unclear D gene. Deletions cut 1 base from V and 1 base from J, with 5 bases between. The CDR3 consists of 13 residues. Per germline, CDR1 MNHNS and CDR2 SASEGT. CDR3 nucleotide sequence: TGTGCCAGCAGTGAAGAGGGATCCTACGAGCAGTACTTC. Translated, it gives CASSEEGSYEQYF.

This clone was seen a single time. The rearrangement links TRBV5-1 to TRBJ1-1; no clear D. The CDR3 is 16 amino acids. The V end lost 0 bases, the J end lost 3 bases, and 15 bases lay between the germline ends. The germline gives CDR1 SGHRS, CDR2 YFSETQ. The chain's CDR3 is CASSLVQEPQYTEAFF. In DNA form, the CDR3 reads TGCGCCAGCAGCTTGGTTCAGGAGCCACAATACACTGAAGCTTTCTTT.

The chain couples TRBV6-5 to TRBJ2-7, with D unresolved. This CDR3 is built from 13 residues. Germline-derived CDR1 and CDR2 are MNHEY and SVGAGI. The ends were cut back, 2 bases at V and 6 bases at J, with 11 bases in the middle. CDR3 sequence reads: CASSYHSQGEQYF. CDR3 nucleotide sequence: TGTGCCAGCAGTTACCACTCGCAAGGCGAGCAGTACTTC.

The chain joins TRBV11-2 to TRBJ2-7; 9 bases are shared with TRBD1. Germline lookup yields CDR1 SGHAT and CDR2 FQNNGV. CDR3 size: 15 residues. V was pared by 5 bases and J by 4 bases, with 9 bases of the junction left unmatched. DNA of the CDR3: TGTGCCAGCAGCAAGGAGGGACAGGGTGGTTACGAGCAGTACTTC. Translation: CASSKEGQGGYEQYF.

This chain joins TRBV7-8 and TRBJ2-3; 7 bases agree with TRBD2. The CDR3 runs 16 residues. J gave up 0 bases and V 5 bases, and 8 bases lay outside the gene matches. Germline CDR1 is SGHVS and CDR2 is FQNEAQ. CDR3 DNA sequence: TGTGCCAGCAGCGACCCCTTAGCGGGTAGCACAGATACGCAGTATTTT. Protein product: CASSDPLAGSTDTQYF.

This sequence joins TRBV6-5 and TRBJ1-1; 9 bases agree with TRBD1. The CDR3 covers 12 residues. CDR1 is MNHEY, CDR2 SVGAGI, per germline. With V trimmed by 10 bases and J by 4 bases, 4 bases remained unmatched. The CDR3 DNA is TGTGCCACACACAGGGGGCCCACTGAAGCTTTCTTT. Translating gives CATHRGPTEAFF.

CDR3 sequence reads: CASSPETGGYEQFF. The CDR3 nucleotides read TGTGCCAGCTCACCGGAGACAGGGGGCTATGAGCAGTTCTTC. The gene calls are TRBV18 and TRBJ2-1; 10 bases line up with TRBD1. Germline V CDR1 and CDR2: KGHSH, LQKENI. The CDR3 length is 14 residues. V lost 3 bases and J lost 8; bases outside the gene matches: 4.

The CDR3 reads CASSPFQGNSGNTIYF. In nucleotides, the CDR3 is TGTGCCAGCAGTCCCTTTCAGGGTAACTCTGGAAACACCATATATTTT. The chain is built from TRBV9 and TRBJ1-3; D is possibly TRBD1 (5 bases). Trimming took 5 bases from V and 0 from J, leaving 15 bases between them. The germline V gene has CDR1 SGDLS and CDR2 YYNGEE. The length of the CDR3 is 16 residues.

This clone was picked up a small number of times. V gene TRBV19 combines with J gene TRBJ2-7; D is possibly TRBD1 or TRBD2 (5 bases each). Deletions cut 3 bases from V and 6 bases from J, with 12 bases between. The CDR3 covers 13 residues. CDR1 and CDR2 from the germline V gene are LNHDA and SQIVND (reference sequence). The CDR3 nucleotides are TGTGCCAGTAGTATTGTCACAGGAGGCGAGCAGTACTTC. This codes for CASSIVTGGEQYF.

The chain combines TRBV7-9 with TRBJ1-2; D call uncertain. The V end was cut by 0 bases, the J end by 6 bases, with 17 bases between. CDR1 and CDR2 from the germline V gene are SEHNR and FQNEAQ (reference sequence). There are 16 residues in the CDR3. The CDR3 nucleotides read TGTGCCAGCAGCTTAGCGCCGGGGAAAGTCCTGAATGGCTACACCTTC. Amino acids: CASSLAPGKVLNGYTF.

This chain connects TRBV10-1 to TRBJ2-1; D is possibly TRBD2 (6 bases). V gave up 9 bases and J gave up 3 bases, with 12 bases separating them. CDR1 is WNHNN, CDR2 SYGVQD, per germline (reference sequence). The CDR3 sequence is 13 residues long. CDR3 nucleotides: TGCGCCAGTTCACGGAGGGACTACAATGAGCAGTTCTTC. Protein: CASSRRDYNEQFF.

V usage is TRBV19 and J usage is TRBJ2-7, with TRBD1 matching 7 bases. V shed 6 bases, J shed 0 bases, and the junction held 8 bases outside the gene matches. The germline V gene encodes CDR1 LNHDA and CDR2 SQIVND (reference sequence). CDR3 length: 15 residues. In DNA, the CDR3 is TGTGCCAGTAGGTACCGGGACAGCCTCTCCTACGAGCAGTACTTC. Translated, it gives CASRYRDSLSYEQYF.

This clone was found once. Other DNA sequences from this sample encode an identical CDR3 as well. V usage is TRBV5-4 and J usage is TRBJ1-1; D possibly corresponds to TRBD1 (6 bases). Trimming shortened V by 7 bases and J by 5 bases, and 18 bases separated the two germline ends. CDR1 SGHNT and CDR2 YYREEE come from the germline V gene (reference sequence). This CDR3 comprises 14 residues. DNA for the CDR3: TGTGCCAGCTCAGGCAGGGGATTGGGGACTGAAGCTTTCTTT. Protein sequence: CASSGRGLGTEAFF.

The rearrangement uses TRBV7-2 and TRBJ2-3; possibly TRBD2 for D (7 bases). V was trimmed by 4 bases and J by 0 bases, leaving 14 bases between them. Germline loops: CDR1 SGHTA, CDR2 FQGNSA. The CDR3 has 16 amino acids. The CDR3 DNA reads as TGTGCCAGCAGCTCACAACAGGGAGGGAGCACAGATACGCAGTATTTT. Translating gives CASSSQQGGSTDTQYF.

The chain couples TRBV11-2 to TRBJ2-7, with D perhaps matching TRBD2 (7 bases). This CDR3 region has 14 residues. Per the germline V gene, CDR1 is SGHAT and CDR2 is FQNNGV. With 3 bases removed from V and 6 bases from J, the gap between germline ends came to 15 bases. The CDR3 sequence: CASSFAGAGREQYF. The CDR3 DNA reads as TGTGCCAGCAGCTTTGCGGGGGCCGGTCGCGAGCAGTACTTC.

The table lists this clone with a few counts. The chain recombines TRBV30 with TRBJ1-1; TRBD1 is a possible D gene (5 bases). CDR3 size: 15 residues. Germline CDR1 and CDR2: GTSNPN and SVGIG (reference sequence). V dropped 1 base and J dropped 3 bases, with 15 bases sitting between them. CDR3 nucleotides: TGTGCCTGGAGTGGACTTGGAGGGACGGACACTGAAGCTTTCTTT. Protein: CAWSGLGGTDTEAFF.

This clone turned up a few times. The rearrangement joins TRBV10-3 to TRBJ1-1; no reliable D call. Germline CDR1 reads ENHRY; CDR2 reads SYGVKD. There are 12 residues in the CDR3. Trimming stripped 5 bases from V and 5 bases from J, with 9 bases between. The CDR3 sequence is CAISPKRTEAFF. Here the CDR3 DNA reads TGTGCCATCAGTCCCAAGAGGACTGAAGCTTTCTTT.

This chain connects TRBV10-3 to TRBJ1-1; the match to TRBD1 covers 8 bases. The trim removed 6 bases at V and 4 bases at J, leaving 7 bases unmatched. Looked up from germline, CDR1 is ENHRY and CDR2 is SYGVKD. CDR3 length: 14 amino acids. The CDR3 loop is CAIRRTGLTTEAFF. The CDR3 nucleotides are TGTGCCATCAGGCGGACAGGGCTGACCACTGAAGCTTTCTTT.

This chain joins TRBV19 and TRBJ2-7; possibly TRBD1 for D (5 bases). V shed 9 bases and J shed 3 bases, with 9 bases lying between them. CDR1 and CDR2 from the germline V gene are LNHDA and SQIVND (reference sequence). The CDR3 totals 11 residues. The CDR3 here is CASRAGYEQYF. In nucleotides, the CDR3 is TGTGCCAGCAGGGCCGGCTACGAGCAGTACTTC.

This clone was recorded only once. The chain couples TRBV4-1 to TRBJ2-7; possible D gene TRBD1, 6 bases. This CDR3 contains 14 residues. Germline lookup yields CDR1 MGHRA and CDR2 YSYEKL. With 2 bases removed from V and 3 bases from J, the gap between germline ends came to 11 bases. The CDR3 is CASSQTQGRYEQYF. The CDR3 coding sequence is TGCGCCAGCAGCCAAACCCAGGGGCGCTACGAGCAGTACTTC.

The chain combines TRBV11-2 with TRBJ2-3, with TRBD1 matching over 9 bases. J was trimmed by 2 bases and V by 7 bases; bases with no gene match: 10. This CDR3 has 16 residues. Germline lookup yields CDR1 SGHAT and CDR2 FQNNGV. This CDR3 is CASTLSTGGNTDTQYF. CDR3 coding DNA: TGTGCCAGCACCCTCTCGACAGGGGGTAACACAGATACGCAGTATTTT.

This chain uses TRBV18 with TRBJ2-7; D is tentatively TRBD1 or TRBD2 (5 bases each). V lost 3 bases, J lost 3 bases, and 18 bases lay in between. Germline CDR1 is KGHSH and CDR2 is LQKENI. The CDR3 has 16 amino acids. CDR3 sequence (DNA): TGTGCCAGCTCACCTACAACCCGGGACGGTTACTACGAGCAGTACTTC. Translated, it gives CASSPTTRDGYYEQYF.

A note on this clone: Germline and junction disagree at one end, which may indicate a read error. This rearrangement joins TRBV13 to TRBJ2-2; a weak D match, TRBD1 (5 bases). CDR1 is PRHDT and CDR2 is FYEKMQ in the germline V gene (reference sequence). This CDR3 is 13 amino acids long. This CDR3 reads CASSVGVPGELFF. The DNA of the CDR3 is TGTGCCAGCAGCGTAGGGGTTCCCGGGGAGCTGTTTTTT.

The chain couples TRBV7-9 to TRBJ1-4, with D possibly matching TRBD1 (6 bases). This CDR3 region has 16 residues. The germline V gene has CDR1 SEHNR and CDR2 FQNEAQ (reference sequence). Trimming cost V 7 bases and J 8 bases, with 23 bases left between them. CDR3 residues: CASNDVRGGMREKLFF. The CDR3, as DNA: TGTGCCAGCAACGACGTGAGGGGGGGGATGAGGGAAAAACTGTTTTTT.

V usage is TRBV27 and J usage is TRBJ2-3, with 8 bases that match TRBD2. The J segment lost 6 bases and the V segment lost 7 bases, leaving 12 bases of the junction unmatched. Germline values: CDR1 MNHEY, CDR2 SMNVEV (reference sequence). This CDR3 is 15 amino acids long. The DNA of the CDR3 is TGTGCCAGCACCCGGGGGGGAGGGGTCAAGGATACGCAGTATTTT. Translating gives CASTRGGGVKDTQYF.

The chain is built from TRBV7-8 and TRBJ1-4; tentative D call: TRBD1 (6 bases). Germline lookup yields CDR1 SGHVS and CDR2 FQNEAQ. V was clipped by 5 bases and J by 10 bases, with 26 bases between them. This CDR3 is built from 17 residues. CDR3: CASSHLPGGREQGKLFF. Written as DNA, the CDR3 is TGTGCCAGCAGCCACCTCCCCGGGGGGCGGGAACAGGGAAAACTGTTTTTT.

This clone was seen more than once but under ten times. The J gene is TRBJ1-5, the V gene TRBV27, with TRBD1 as a possible D gene (5 bases). Trimming removed 2 bases from V and 11 bases from J, with 16 bases in between. Germline CDR1 reads MNHEY; CDR2 reads SMNVEV (reference sequence). This CDR3 comprises 14 residues. This CDR3 is CASSLGTALSTQHF. CDR3 coding DNA: TGTGCCAGCAGTTTAGGGACGGCCCTCTCGACCCAGCATTTT.

This clone appeared a few times. Other DNA sequences in the sample encode the same CDR3. This chain uses TRBV2 with TRBJ2-2; 7 nucleotides align to TRBD2. This CDR3 is 15 amino acids long. Looked up from germline, CDR1 is SNHLY and CDR2 is FYNNEI. V trimming: 7 bases; J trimming: 2 bases; junction bases outside the gene matches: 7. CDR3 sequence (DNA): TGTGCCAGCACAGCGGGGCGGGGAAACACCGGGGAGCTGTTTTTT. The encoded protein is CASTAGRGNTGELFF.